This T cell receptor (beta chain) emerged from a study of T cells in Graves' hyperthyroidism and ophthalmopathy. Looking at the study overall: Prior to any treatment, at the point of initial diagnosis, peripheral blood was collected.

Note on this clonotype: Its antigen is currently unknown.

It was RNA transcripts that yielded the amplified TCR beta CDR3 regions. When the TCR CDR3 underwent first-round RT-PCR, the HTBI primer set was used. MiXCR was run by TCRdb on the multiplex PCR reads, yielding one entry per CDR3 protein. The sample carries a few hundred thousand distinct CDR3 sequences, 13% to 15% recorded once. On the basis of clinical symptoms, serum thyroxine and TRAb, thyroid ultrasound and orbital computed tomography, diagnoses were made. The CDR3 runs to 15 residues. Germline loops: CDR1 MNHNS, CDR2 SASEGT. The germline V and J ends were trimmed by 6 bases and 4 bases, with 16 bases remaining between them. Study findings and constraints: Most thyroid clonotypes with frequency above 0.001 were detected in blood.

Sequenced: blood. The sequence was obtained from a middle-aged woman with Graves' hyperthyroidism that later progressed to Graves' ophthalmopathy. The chain is built from TRBV6-1 and TRBJ1-3; the D is unclear. CDR3 region: CASRTGTLNGNTIYF. CDR3 in DNA: TGTGCCAGCAGAACGGGAACACTTAACGGAAACACCATATATTTT.